The next 29 T cell receptor beta chains were all read from a single sample in a study of immune heterogeneity within non-small cell lung tumors. At 550 to 700 ng per sample, bulk tumor genomic DNA provided the template. Several biopsies per primary tumor, spaced far apart, were taken during surgery. The patients were newly diagnosed with non-small cell lung cancer, had not been treated, and had curative surgery. Multiplex PCR was performed with 32 V and 13 J primers, and it amplified TCR beta CDR3. TCRdb re-analysed the multiplex PCR reads in MiXCR, keeping a single row per CDR3 protein. The repertoire includes about 7,200 distinct CDR3 sequences, around 23% of them detected once, and approximately 14% sits in the top ten. The material sequenced was lung tumor tissue. The origin of the receptors is a man in his sixties with non-small cell lung cancer.

This clonotype was counted only a few times. Since a much larger clone is just one base distant, this may be a read error. V and J are TRBV19 and TRBJ1-6, with D unclear. Germline values: CDR1 LNHDA, CDR2 SQIVND (reference sequence). V lost 3 bases and J lost 8, with 11 bases in between. This CDR3 region has 14 residues. CDR3 loop: CASSMGAAHSPLHF. The CDR3 region has the DNA TGTGCCAGTAGTATGGGCGCAGCTCATTCACCCCTCCACTTT.

Notes on this clonotype: This may come from a read error, since a much larger clone is one base off. The rearrangement uses TRBV9 and TRBJ2-5, with D tentatively TRBD1 or TRBD2 (5 bases each). The V gene's germline CDR1 is SGDLS and CDR2 YYNGEE. The CDR3 length is 14 residues. CDR3: CASSGRDDQETKYF. The CDR3 DNA reads TGTGCCAGCAGCGGCCGGGACGATCAAGAGACCAAGTACTTC. Complete variable domain (other parts from reference TRBV9 and TRBJ2-5): DSGVTQTPKHLITATGQRVTLRCSPRSGDLSVYWYQQSLDQGLQFLIQYYNGEERAKGNILERFSAQQFPDLHSELNLSSLELGDSALYFCASSGRDDQETKYFGPGTRLLVL.

This clonotype has at least ten counts. The chain joins TRBV7-3 to TRBJ2-2; unclear D gene. Trimming cost V 2 bases and J 6 bases, with 13 bases left between them. This CDR3 has 15 amino acids. The germline V gene has CDR1 SGHTA and CDR2 FQGTGA. DNA for the CDR3: TGTGCCAGCAGCTTAGAAAGCCACGCCGCCGGGGAGCTGTTTTTT. It is translated as CASSLESHAAGELFF.

This clonotype was seen many times. The chain employs TRBV11-3 and TRBJ1-1; the D gene is possibly TRBD1 (5 bases). Germline V gene data show CDR1 as SGHNT and CDR2 as YENEEA. V gave up 3 bases and J gave up 6 bases, with 14 bases separating them. The length of the CDR3 is 14 residues. The CDR3 nucleotides read TGTGCCAGCAGCTTGGACCACAGGAAATCTGAAGCTTTCTTT. Translated, it gives CASSLDHRKSEAFF.

This clonotype has more than one count but fewer than ten. This chain uses TRBV12-3 or TRBV12-4 with TRBJ1-5, with D perhaps matching TRBD1 (5 bases). The CDR3 is made up of 13 amino acids. The germline V and J ends were trimmed by 7 bases and 2 bases, with 9 bases remaining between them. Written as DNA, the CDR3 is TGTGCCAGCACGGGGGGGGGCAATCAGCCCCAGCATTTT. This gives the protein CASTGGGNQPQHF.

By share, this clonotype ranks as medium-sized (0.01 to 0.1%). CDR3 in DNA: TGTGCCAGCAGCTTGTGGTCTAGCGGGAGGAACACCGGGGAGCTGTTTTTT. Encoded protein: CASSLWSSGRNTGELFF. The V gene is TRBV28, the J gene TRBJ2-2; 10 bases are a match to TRBD2. This CDR3 comprises 17 residues. Germline trimming cut 6 bases from V and 1 base from J; bases unmatched to any gene: 8. Germline V gives CDR1 MDHEN, CDR2 SYDVKM.

The rearrangement links TRBV5-6 to TRBJ1-5, with D possibly TRBD1 on 5 matching bases. Trimming left V 7 bases short and J 5 bases short, with 13 bases between. Germline CDR1 SGHDT, CDR2 YYEEEE. CDR3 length equals 13 residues. Here the CDR3 reads CASFFTRDQPQHF. The CDR3 DNA is TGTGCCAGCTTTTTCACCAGGGATCAGCCCCAGCATTTT. Variable domain in full (rest from reference TRBV5-6 and TRBJ1-5): DAGVTQSPTHLIKTRGQQVTLRCSPKSGHDTVSWYQQALGQGPQFIFQYYEEEERQRGNFPDRFSGHQFPNYSSELNVNALLLGDSALYLCASFFTRDQPQHFGDGTRLSIL.

By sample share, this clonotype is medium-sized. The chain has TRBV30 and TRBJ2-7, with D unclear. The V gene lost 0 bases and the J gene lost 5 bases, with 11 bases spanning the gap. The CDR3 extends over 13 amino acids. Germline V gene sequence: CDR1 GTSNPN, CDR2 SVGIG (reference sequence). The CDR3 reads CAWSVQGFNEQYF. The CDR3 DNA sequence: TGTGCCTGGAGTGTACAAGGGTTTAACGAGCAGTACTTC.

In this sample, this clonotype is medium-sized (0.01 to 0.1%). The chain employs TRBV6-4 and TRBJ2-5; TRBD2 matches at 9 bases. With V trimmed by 0 bases and J by 5 bases, 10 bases remained unmatched. Germline assignment: CDR1 MRHNA and CDR2 SNTAGT. The CDR3 extends over 17 amino acids. The CDR3 region has the DNA TGTGCCAGCAGTGACTCAAGGGAGCGGGAGGTTCTGGAGACCCAGTACTTC. Encoded protein: CASSDSREREVLETQYF.

Note on this clonotype: This sequence may be a read error, since a much larger clone differs from it by one base. Given the absence of the conserved phenylalanine or tryptophan at the CDR3 end, a read error is likely. The V call is TRBV4-1, the J call TRBJ1-2; D uncertain. CDR3 length: 12 residues. The V and J ends lost 1 base and 5 bases respectively, with 5 bases between them. Germline CDR1 and CDR2: MGHRA and YSYEKL. The CDR3 region is CASSQGHYGYTL. CDR3 bases: TGCGCCAGCAGCCAAGGACATTATGGCTACACCTTA.

This clonotype is labeled medium-sized (0.01 to 0.1%). The chain uses TRBV19 and TRBJ2-4; 11 nucleotides line up with TRBD1. Germline V CDR1 and CDR2: LNHDA, SQIVND (reference sequence). J was trimmed by 1 base and V by 5 bases; bases with no gene match: 4. There are 16 residues in the CDR3. This chain's CDR3 is CASSGQGAGAKNIQYF. CDR3 bases: TGTGCCAGTAGTGGACAGGGGGCAGGGGCCAAAAACATTCAGTACTTC.

This clonotype was counted at least ten times. The chain links TRBV14 to TRBJ2-1; perhaps TRBD1 as D (5 bases). V was clipped by 0 bases and J by 4 bases, with 13 bases between them. The CDR3 contains 16 residues. CDR1 SGHDN and CDR2 FVKESK come from the germline V gene. CDR3 loop: CASSQEGRPGYNEQFF. Here the CDR3 DNA reads TGTGCCAGCAGCCAAGAGGGCAGGCCAGGGTACAATGAGCAGTTCTTC.

Details on this clonotype: This clone may be a read error of a much larger clone one base away. The chain carries TRBV2 and TRBJ2-4; TRBD2 matches 14 bases. This CDR3 is built from 24 residues. The germline V gene has CDR1 SNHLY and CDR2 FYNNEI. In DNA form, the CDR3 reads TGTACCAGCAGTGGAGACAGGGGATCAGCCGGGACTAGCGGGAGTTTCCTAGCCAAAAACATTCAGTACTTC. Protein product: CTSSGDRGSAGTSGSFLAKNIQYF.

V is TRBV20-1 and J is TRBJ2-1, with 7 nucleotides matching TRBD2. Germline V gene lookup returns CDR1 DFQATT and CDR2 SNEGSKA (reference sequence). The CDR3 runs to 16 residues. J was trimmed by 10 bases and V by 1 base; bases with no gene match: 16. CDR3 region: CSARVFGGRAFREQFF. DNA of the CDR3: TGCAGTGCTAGAGTGTTTGGCGGGAGAGCTTTTCGGGAGCAGTTCTTC.

By share, this clonotype counts as medium-sized (0.01 to 0.1%). This chain uses TRBV4-1 with TRBJ2-7; TRBD1 might be the D (5 bases). V was trimmed by 1 base and J by 6 bases, leaving 13 bases between them. This CDR3 region has 14 residues. Per the germline V gene, CDR1 is MGHRA and CDR2 is YSYEKL. CDR3 nucleotide sequence: TGCGCCAGCAGCCAAGGGGCAGGGATGGGCGAGCAGTACTTC. Its translation is CASSQGAGMGEQYF.

Within the sample, this clonotype is medium-sized. The chain links TRBV19 to TRBJ1-5; 11 bases line up with TRBD1. J lost 1 base, V lost 4 bases, and 3 bases had no gene match. The CDR3 covers 16 residues. CDR1 LNHDA and CDR2 SQIVND come from the germline V gene (reference sequence). The CDR3 DNA reads TGTGCCAGTAGTAGGACAGGGGGCGCGAGCAATCAGCCCCAGCATTTT. It encodes CASSRTGGASNQPQHF. Based on the CDR3 plus reference TRBV19 and TRBJ1-5, the full variable domain is DGGITQSPKYLFRKEGQNVTLSCEQNLNHDAMYWYRQDPGQGLRLIYYSQIVNDFQKGDIAEGYSVSREKKESFPLTVTSAQKNPTAFYLCASSRTGGASNQPQHFGDGTRLSIL.

This clonotype was observed at least ten times. This sequence joins TRBV3-1 and TRBJ2-4; D is ambiguous. Germline assignment: CDR1 LGHDT and CDR2 YNNKEL (reference sequence). The CDR3 consists of 14 residues. V was shortened by 0 bases and J by 1 base, with 4 bases between the two germline ends. CDR3 sequence (DNA): TGTGCCAGCAGCCAAGAAGGGGCCAAAAACATTCAGTACTTC. Amino acid sequence: CASSQEGAKNIQYF.

The J gene is TRBJ2-1, the V gene TRBV6-1; D might be TRBD1 or TRBD2, each matching 6 bases. There are 12 residues in the CDR3. Trimming left V 7 bases short and J 9 bases short, with 13 bases between. Germline CDR1 MNHNS, CDR2 SASEGT. In DNA form, the CDR3 reads TGTGCCAGCAAACTAGAGGGGGGTGAGCAGTTCTTC. Protein product: CASKLEGGEQFF.

This clonotype was detected many times. V is TRBV6-1 and J is TRBJ2-1; 10 nucleotides line up with TRBD1. V was pared by 6 bases and J by 8 bases, with 13 bases of the junction left unmatched. The CDR3 consists of 16 residues. Germline CDR1 MNHNS, CDR2 SASEGT. This CDR3 is CASRQGLGQGWDEQFF. DNA for the CDR3: TGTGCCAGCAGACAGGGGCTGGGACAGGGGTGGGATGAGCAGTTCTTC.

This clonotype was detected ten times or more. The rearrangement uses TRBV28 and TRBJ1-1; no clear D. This CDR3 is 16 amino acids long. The V end was cut by 8 bases, the J end by 4 bases, with 23 bases between. Germline assignment: CDR1 MDHEN and CDR2 SYDVKM. This CDR3 is CASPRAGSQLATEAFF. DNA of the CDR3: TGTGCCAGCCCTCGCGCCGGGTCTCAACTGGCCACTGAAGCTTTCTTT.

DNA for the CDR3: TGTGCCAGCAGCGACCCGGGGTGGGGCACTGAAGCTTTCTTT. This encodes CASSDPGWGTEAFF. This sequence joins TRBV3-1 and TRBJ1-1; D remains ambiguous. The germline V and J ends were trimmed by 5 bases and 4 bases, with 14 bases remaining between them. Germline CDR1 reads LGHDT; CDR2 reads YNNKEL (reference sequence). This CDR3 contains 14 residues.

Details on this clonotype: A read error may produce the germline difference seen at one junction end. The chain employs TRBV12-3 or TRBV12-4 and TRBJ2-1; perhaps TRBD2 as D (5 bases). The CDR3 has 14 amino acids. Written as DNA, the CDR3 is TGTGCCCGCAGTTTAGCGCTAGGCTACAATGAGAAGTTCTTC. This encodes CARSLALGYNEKFF.

Points on this clonotype: Its ends do not fully match the called genes, so a read error is possible. The CDR3 spells CAIREGDQPPHF. CDR3 in DNA: TGTGCCATCAGGGAGGGGGATCAGCCCCCGCATTTT. V is TRBV6-1 and J is TRBJ1-5; TRBD1 is a possible D gene (6 bases). This CDR3 is 12 amino acids long. Germline V gives CDR1 MNHNS, CDR2 SASEGT.

This clonotype ranks as medium-sized (0.01 to 0.1%). The V gene is TRBV28, the J gene TRBJ2-2; the D gene could be TRBD1 or TRBD2 (5 bases each). V gave up 6 bases and J gave up 2 bases, with 16 bases separating them. The CDR3 sequence is 16 residues long. Per the germline V gene, CDR1 is MDHEN and CDR2 is SYDVKM. The CDR3 protein is CASRSGRDGNTGELFF. The CDR3, as DNA: TGTGCCAGCAGGTCGGGCCGGGACGGCAACACCGGGGAGCTGTTTTTT.

The chain employs TRBV27 and TRBJ2-2; 8 bases match TRBD1. The V gene's germline CDR1 is MNHEY and CDR2 SMNVEV (reference sequence). J gave up 6 bases and V 9 bases, and 12 bases lay outside the gene matches. The CDR3 has 15 amino acids. The CDR3 nucleotides are TGTGCCAGAAGTCCCCGATACAGGGGGGCCGGGGAGCTGTTTTTT. Protein sequence: CARSPRYRGAGELFF.

This clonotype is termed medium-sized. This chain uses TRBV6-1 with TRBJ1-2, with TRBD1 identical over 8 bases. Per germline, CDR1 MNHNS and CDR2 SASEGT. V was pared by 7 bases and J by 4 bases, with 2 bases of the junction left unmatched. The length of the CDR3 is 12 residues. The chain's CDR3 is CASTDRVYGYTF. Here the CDR3 DNA reads TGTGCCAGCACGGACAGGGTCTATGGCTACACCTTC.

Comment on this clonotype: This could be a read error, since a much larger clone is one nucleotide away. The chain combines TRBV3-1 with TRBJ2-6; D unresolved. The CDR3 is 14 residues long. Per germline, CDR1 LGHDT and CDR2 YNNKEL (reference sequence). CDR3 sequence reads: CARSQTSGANVLTF. The DNA of the CDR3 is TGTGCCAGGAGCCAAACCTCTGGGGCCAACGTCCTGACTTTC.

As to this clonotype: This sequence may be a read error, since a much larger clone differs from it by one base. V and J are TRBV19 and TRBJ2-5; D uncertain. CDR3 size: 14 residues. V shed 9 bases and J shed 5 bases, with 19 bases lying between them. Per germline, CDR1 LNHDA and CDR2 SQIVND (reference sequence). CDR3 in amino acids: CARKLRASRETQYF. The DNA for the CDR3 is TGTGCCAGAAAACTCCGGGCCTCAAGGGAGACCCAGTACTTC.

In its sample, this clonotype is medium-sized (0.01 to 0.1%). V is TRBV10-1 and J is TRBJ2-1, with D perhaps matching TRBD1 or TRBD2 (5 bases each). Per germline, CDR1 WNHNN and CDR2 SYGVQD (reference sequence). Deletions cut 6 bases from V and 5 bases from J, with 11 bases between. The CDR3 spans 13 residues. The chain's CDR3 is CASSWDENNEQFF. The CDR3 DNA reads TGCGCCAGCAGCTGGGACGAGAACAATGAGCAGTTCTTC.